The T cell receptor (beta chain) described here comes from a study of CD8 T cells in ankylosing spondylitis. In this sample, this clonotype turned up a few times. Its antigen is not identified. Overall study findings and caveats: Several highly homologous variants made up a TCR beta motif that seemed to typify ankylosing spondylitis blood.

Each TCR beta library was made by quantitative 5'-RACE that incorporated molecular barcodes. TCRdb reprocessed the 5' RACE reads with MiXCR, giving one entry per CDR3 protein. The sample has 300,000 to 400,000 distinct CDR3 sequences, approximately 10% seen once. The TCR sequence derives from a female donor with ankylosing spondylitis or in good health (not recorded which). The source material was blood, either unsorted or a sorted T cell fraction (not recorded which).

The CDR3 coding sequence is TGTGCCAGCAGTTCGATCCGGGACAGGGGTGGCTACACCTTC. It translates to CASSSIRDRGGYTF. The chain carries TRBV27 and TRBJ1-2, with 10 bases aligning to TRBD1. The germline V gene encodes CDR1 MNHEY and CDR2 SMNVEV (reference sequence). This CDR3 is 14 amino acids long. After removal of 4 bases from V and 7 bases from J, the junction contained 6 bases not matched to a gene.